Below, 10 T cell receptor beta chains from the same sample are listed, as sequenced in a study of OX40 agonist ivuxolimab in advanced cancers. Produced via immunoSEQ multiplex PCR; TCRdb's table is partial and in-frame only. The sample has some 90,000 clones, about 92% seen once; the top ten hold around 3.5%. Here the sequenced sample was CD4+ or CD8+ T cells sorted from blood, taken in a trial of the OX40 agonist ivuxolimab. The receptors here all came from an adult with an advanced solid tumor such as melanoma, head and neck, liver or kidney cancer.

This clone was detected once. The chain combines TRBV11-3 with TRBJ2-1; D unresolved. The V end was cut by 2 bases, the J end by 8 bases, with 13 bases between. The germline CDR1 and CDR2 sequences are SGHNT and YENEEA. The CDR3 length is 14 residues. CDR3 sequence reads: CASSLPERRHEQFF. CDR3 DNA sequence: TGTGCCAGCAGCTTACCAGAGCGACGCCATGAGCAGTTCTTC.

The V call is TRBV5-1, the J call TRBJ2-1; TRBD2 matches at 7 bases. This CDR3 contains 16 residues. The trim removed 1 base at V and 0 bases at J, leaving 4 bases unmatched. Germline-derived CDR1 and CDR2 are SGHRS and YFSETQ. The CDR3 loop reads CASSLSWDYSYNEQFF. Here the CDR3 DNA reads TGCGCCAGCAGCTTGTCGTGGGACTACTCCTACAATGAGCAGTTCTTC.

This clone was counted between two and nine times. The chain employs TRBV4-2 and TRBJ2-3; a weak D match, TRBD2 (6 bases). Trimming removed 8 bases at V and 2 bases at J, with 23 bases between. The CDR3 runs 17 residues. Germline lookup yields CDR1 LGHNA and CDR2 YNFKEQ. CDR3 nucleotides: TGTGCCAGCCAAGGCAGGGAGGAGGGCGGAGTCACAGATACGCAGTATTTT. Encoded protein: CASQGREEGGVTDTQYF.

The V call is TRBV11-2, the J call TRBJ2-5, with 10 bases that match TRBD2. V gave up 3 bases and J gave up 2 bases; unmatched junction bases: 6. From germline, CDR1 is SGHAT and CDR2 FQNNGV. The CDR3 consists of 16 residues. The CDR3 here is CASSFPKRGGQETQYF. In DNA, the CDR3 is TGTGCCAGCAGCTTCCCTAAGCGGGGGGGGCAAGAGACCCAGTACTTC.

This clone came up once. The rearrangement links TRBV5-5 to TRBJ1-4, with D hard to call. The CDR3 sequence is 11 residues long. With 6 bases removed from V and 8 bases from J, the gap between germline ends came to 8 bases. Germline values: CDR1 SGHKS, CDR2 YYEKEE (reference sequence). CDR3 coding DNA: TGTGCCAGCACCTCGCAAGAAAAACTGTTTTTT. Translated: CASTSQEKLFF.

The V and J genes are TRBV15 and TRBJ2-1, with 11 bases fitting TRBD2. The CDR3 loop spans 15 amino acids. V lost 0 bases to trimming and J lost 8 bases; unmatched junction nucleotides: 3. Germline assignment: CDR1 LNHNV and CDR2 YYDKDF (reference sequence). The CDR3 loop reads CATSRETSGNDEQFF. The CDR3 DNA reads TGTGCCACCAGCAGAGAGACTAGCGGGAACGATGAGCAGTTCTTC.

CDR3 sequence reads: CASSHTGGTDTQYF. The CDR3 DNA sequence: TGTGCCAGCAGTCACACGGGGGGGACAGATACGCAGTATTTT. The V gene is TRBV7-3, the J gene TRBJ2-3, with 8 bases fitting TRBD2. The trim removed 6 bases at V and 3 bases at J, leaving 5 bases unmatched. CDR3 length equals 14 residues. Germline lookup yields CDR1 SGHTA and CDR2 FQGTGA.

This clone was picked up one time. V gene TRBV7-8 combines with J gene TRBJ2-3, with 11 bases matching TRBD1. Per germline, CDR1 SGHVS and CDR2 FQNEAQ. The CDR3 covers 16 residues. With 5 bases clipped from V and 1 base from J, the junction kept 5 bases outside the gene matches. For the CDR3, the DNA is TGTGCCAGCAGCCCGTGGGACAGGGGGGGCACAGATACGCAGTATTTT. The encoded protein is CASSPWDRGGTDTQYF.

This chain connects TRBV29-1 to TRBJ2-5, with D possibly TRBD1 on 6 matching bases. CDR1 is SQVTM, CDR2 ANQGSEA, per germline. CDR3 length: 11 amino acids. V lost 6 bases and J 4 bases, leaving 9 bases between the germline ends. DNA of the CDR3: TGCAGCGTCCGAGGGGGAGAGACCCAGTACTTC. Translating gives CSVRGGETQYF.

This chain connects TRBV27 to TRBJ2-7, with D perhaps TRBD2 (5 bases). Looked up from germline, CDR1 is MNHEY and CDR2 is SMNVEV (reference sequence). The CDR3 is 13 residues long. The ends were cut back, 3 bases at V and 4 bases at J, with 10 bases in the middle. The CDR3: CASSLASRYEQYF. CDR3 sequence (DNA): TGTGCCAGCAGTTTGGCTAGCAGATACGAGCAGTACTTC.